Shown below are 4 T cell receptor beta chains from a single sample sequenced in a study of ipilimumab plus nivolumab after autologous stem cell transplantation. The table came from immunoSEQ multiplex PCR; TCRdb's copy has only in-frame clones and leaves some out. There are some 25,000 clones in the sample; around 83% occur only once, and 4% to 6% lies in the top ten. The sequencing used PBMCs, collected in a trial of ipilimumab plus nivolumab as post-transplant consolidation. The receptors were gathered from a male donor with diffuse large B-cell lymphoma.

CDR3 amino acids: CASRGWTGDFGGYTF. In DNA, the CDR3 is TGTGCCAGCAGAGGTTGGACAGGGGACTTTGGTGGCTACACCTTC. The V call is TRBV2, the J call TRBJ1-2; 9 nucleotides align to TRBD1. J gave up 7 bases and V 6 bases, and 12 bases lay outside the gene matches. The germline V gene encodes CDR1 SNHLY and CDR2 FYNNEI. The CDR3 length is 15 residues.

This clone appeared a single time. The CDR3: CASSLTSGGTFTGELFF. The CDR3 DNA sequence: TGTGCCAGCAGCTTGACTAGCGGGGGAACTTTCACCGGGGAGCTGTTTTTT. The chain recombines TRBV7-9 with TRBJ2-2; TRBD2 matches at 12 bases. The junction had 6 bases not matched to a gene; V was cut back by 3 bases and J by 4 bases. Germline V CDR1 and CDR2: SEHNR, FQNEAQ (reference sequence). The CDR3 consists of 17 residues.

The J gene is TRBJ2-2, the V gene TRBV25-1, with D possibly TRBD2 on 5 matching bases. The germline V gene has CDR1 MGHDK and CDR2 SYGVNS. The CDR3 covers 15 residues. V dropped 1 base and J dropped 7 bases, with 13 bases sitting between them. CDR3 in amino acids: CASSELTGRGGELFF. The CDR3 nucleotides read TGTGCCAGCAGTGAATTGACCGGTCGGGGCGGGGAGCTGTTTTTT.

The chain uses TRBV7-2 and TRBJ1-5; D is unresolved. The V gene's germline CDR1 is SGHTA and CDR2 FQGNSA. V lost 5 bases, J lost 0 bases, and 11 bases lay in between. There are 15 residues in the CDR3. The CDR3 sequence: CASSRSSSSNQPQHF. The CDR3, as DNA: TGTGCCAGCAGCCGCTCTAGTTCTAGCAATCAGCCCCAGCATTTT.